This TCR beta chain was profiled in a study of molecular identifiers for immune sequencing clone quantification. Whole-study findings and limits: Sharing of a barcode by identical TCR molecules could cause highly expanded clone sizes to be underestimated.

One entry per CDR3 protein results from TCRdb running MiXCR on the PCR reads. The table lists about 500,000 distinct CDR3 sequences, about 21% of them singletons. V lost 4 bases to trimming and J lost 1 base, with 11 bases between them. CDR1 and CDR2 (germline): SGHDT, YYEEEE. The CDR3 length is 14 residues. Naive CD8 T cells were FACS-sorted by CD8+CD4-CCR7+CD45RA+ markers. Turning to this clonotype: Its target is not known.

What was sequenced was naive CD8+ T cells from blood, with Jurkat cell RNA spiked in. Specified subset: FACS-sorted CD8+CD4-CCR7+CD45RA+ naive T cells. J is TRBJ2-5 and V is TRBV5-6; possibly TRBD1 for D (6 bases). This TCR derives from a human donor in good health. Some libraries in this study had Jurkat cell RNA spiked in. CDR3 amino acids: CASSERDIQETQYF. DNA for the CDR3: TGTGCCAGCAGCGAGAGGGACATCCAAGAGACCCAGTACTTC.